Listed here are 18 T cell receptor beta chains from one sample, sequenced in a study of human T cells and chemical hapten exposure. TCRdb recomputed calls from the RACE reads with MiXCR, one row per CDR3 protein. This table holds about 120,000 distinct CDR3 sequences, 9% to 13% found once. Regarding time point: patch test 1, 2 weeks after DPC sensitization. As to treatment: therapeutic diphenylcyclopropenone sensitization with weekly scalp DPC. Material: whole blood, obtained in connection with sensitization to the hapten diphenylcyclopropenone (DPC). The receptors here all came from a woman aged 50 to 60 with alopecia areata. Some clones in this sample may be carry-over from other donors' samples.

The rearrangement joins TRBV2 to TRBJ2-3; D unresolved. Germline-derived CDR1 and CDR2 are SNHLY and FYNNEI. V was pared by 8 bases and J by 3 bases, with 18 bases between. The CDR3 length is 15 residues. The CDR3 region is CASPGSIGRTDTQYF. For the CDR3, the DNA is TGTGCCAGCCCCGGAAGCATTGGAAGAACAGATACGCAGTATTTT.

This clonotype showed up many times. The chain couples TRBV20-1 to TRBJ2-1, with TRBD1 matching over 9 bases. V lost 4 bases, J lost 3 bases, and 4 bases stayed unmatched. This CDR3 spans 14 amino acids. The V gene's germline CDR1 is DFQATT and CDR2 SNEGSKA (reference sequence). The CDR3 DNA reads TGCAGTGCTATACAGGGGGCCGGCTACAATGAGCAGTTCTTC. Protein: CSAIQGAGYNEQFF.

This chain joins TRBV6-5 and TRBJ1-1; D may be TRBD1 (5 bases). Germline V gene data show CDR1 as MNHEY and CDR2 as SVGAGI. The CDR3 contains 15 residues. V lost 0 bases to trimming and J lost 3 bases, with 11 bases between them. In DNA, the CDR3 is TGTGCCAGCAGTTACTCGGGGCCAGGCTACACTGAAGCTTTCTTT. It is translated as CASSYSGPGYTEAFF.

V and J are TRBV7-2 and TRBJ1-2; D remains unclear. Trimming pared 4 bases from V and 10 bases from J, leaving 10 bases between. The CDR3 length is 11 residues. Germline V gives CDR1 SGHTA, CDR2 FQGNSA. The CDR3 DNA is TGTGCCAGCAGCTCCGGGCCTTCCTACACCTTC. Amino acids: CASSSGPSYTF.

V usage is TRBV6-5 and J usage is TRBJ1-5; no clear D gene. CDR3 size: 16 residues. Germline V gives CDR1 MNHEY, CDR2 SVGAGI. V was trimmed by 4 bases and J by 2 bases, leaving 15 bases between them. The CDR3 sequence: CASSSYAPARNQPQHF. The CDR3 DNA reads TGTGCCAGCAGTTCATACGCGCCGGCCCGCAATCAGCCCCAGCATTTT.

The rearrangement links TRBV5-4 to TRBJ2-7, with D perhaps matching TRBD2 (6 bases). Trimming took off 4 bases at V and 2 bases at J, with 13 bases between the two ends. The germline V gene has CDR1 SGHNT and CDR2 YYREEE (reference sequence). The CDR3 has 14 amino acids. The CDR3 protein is CASSVGTVTYEQYF. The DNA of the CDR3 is TGTGCCAGCAGCGTCGGGACTGTCACCTACGAGCAGTACTTC.

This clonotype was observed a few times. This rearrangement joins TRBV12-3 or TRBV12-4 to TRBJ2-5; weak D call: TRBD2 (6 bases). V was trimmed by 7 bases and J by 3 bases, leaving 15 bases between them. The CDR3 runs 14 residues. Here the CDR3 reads CASNLFGGKETQYF. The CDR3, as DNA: TGTGCCAGCAATCTTTTTGGCGGGAAAGAGACCCAGTACTTC.

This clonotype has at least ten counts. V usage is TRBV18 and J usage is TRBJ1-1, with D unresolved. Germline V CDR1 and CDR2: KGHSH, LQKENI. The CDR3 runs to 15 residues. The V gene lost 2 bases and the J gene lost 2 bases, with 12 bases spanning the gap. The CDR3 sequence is CASSPYSQTNTEAFF. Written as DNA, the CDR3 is TGTGCCAGCTCACCATACAGCCAGACAAACACTGAAGCTTTCTTT.

This chain's CDR3 is CASTGVKDYGYTF. In DNA, the CDR3 is TGTGCCAGCACAGGGGTAAAAGACTATGGCTACACCTTC. This chain joins TRBV18 and TRBJ1-2; TRBD1 aligns across 7 bases. Germline CDR1 reads KGHSH; CDR2 reads LQKENI. The CDR3 is 13 residues long. The trim removed 8 bases at V and 3 bases at J, leaving 6 bases unmatched.

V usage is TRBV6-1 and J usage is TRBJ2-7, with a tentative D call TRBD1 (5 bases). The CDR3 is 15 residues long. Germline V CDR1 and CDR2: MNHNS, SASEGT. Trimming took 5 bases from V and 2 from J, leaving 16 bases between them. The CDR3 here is CASSTRAHRPYEQYF. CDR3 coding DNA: TGTGCCAGCAGTACCCGAGCCCACAGGCCCTACGAGCAGTACTTC.

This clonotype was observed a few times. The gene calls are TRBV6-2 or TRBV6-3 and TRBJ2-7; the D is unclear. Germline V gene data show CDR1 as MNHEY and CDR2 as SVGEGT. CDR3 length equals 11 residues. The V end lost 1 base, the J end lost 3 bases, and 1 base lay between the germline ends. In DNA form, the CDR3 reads TGTGCCAGCAGTTACTACTACGAGCAGTACTTC. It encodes CASSYYYEQYF.

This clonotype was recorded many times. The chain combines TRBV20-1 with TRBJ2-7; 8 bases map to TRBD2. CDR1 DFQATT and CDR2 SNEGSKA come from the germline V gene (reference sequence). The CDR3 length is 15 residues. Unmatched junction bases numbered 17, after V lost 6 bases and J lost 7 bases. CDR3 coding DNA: TGCAGTGCCCCACCTCCCAGCGGGAGAAGGAGAGAGCAGTACTTC. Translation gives CSAPPPSGRRREQYF.

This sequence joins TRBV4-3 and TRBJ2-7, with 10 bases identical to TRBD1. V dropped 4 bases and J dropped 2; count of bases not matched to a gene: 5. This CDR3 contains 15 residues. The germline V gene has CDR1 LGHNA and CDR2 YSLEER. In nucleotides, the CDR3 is TGCGCCAGCAGCCCCTCCGGGACAGGGGCCTACGAGCAGTACTTC. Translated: CASSPSGTGAYEQYF.

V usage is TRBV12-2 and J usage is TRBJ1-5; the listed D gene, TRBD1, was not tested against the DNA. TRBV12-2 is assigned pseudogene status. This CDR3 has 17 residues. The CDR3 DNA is TGTGCAAGTCGCTTCGGGACAAGAAGGGTAAGCAATCAGCCCCAGCATTTT. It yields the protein CASRFGTRRVSNQPQHF.

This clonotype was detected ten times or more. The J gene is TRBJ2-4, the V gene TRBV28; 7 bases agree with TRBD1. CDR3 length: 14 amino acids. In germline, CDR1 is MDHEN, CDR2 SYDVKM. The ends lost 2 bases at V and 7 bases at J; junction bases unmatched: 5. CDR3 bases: TGTGCCAGCAGTTTACTAGGGGGCTTGAACATTCAGTACTTC. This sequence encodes CASSLLGGLNIQYF.

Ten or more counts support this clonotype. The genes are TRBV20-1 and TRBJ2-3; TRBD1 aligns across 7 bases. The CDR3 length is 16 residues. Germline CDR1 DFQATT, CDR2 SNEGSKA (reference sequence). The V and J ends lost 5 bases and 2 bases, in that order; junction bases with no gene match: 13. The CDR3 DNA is TGCAGTGCTCCGAACGGACAGGTGGGATCCACAGATACGCAGTATTTT. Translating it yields CSAPNGQVGSTDTQYF.

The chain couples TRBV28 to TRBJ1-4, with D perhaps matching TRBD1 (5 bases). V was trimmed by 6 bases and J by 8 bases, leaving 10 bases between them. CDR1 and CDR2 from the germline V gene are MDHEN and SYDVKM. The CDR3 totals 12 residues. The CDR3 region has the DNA TGTGCCAGCAGCACGACAGAGGAAAAACTGTTTTTT. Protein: CASSTTEEKLFF.

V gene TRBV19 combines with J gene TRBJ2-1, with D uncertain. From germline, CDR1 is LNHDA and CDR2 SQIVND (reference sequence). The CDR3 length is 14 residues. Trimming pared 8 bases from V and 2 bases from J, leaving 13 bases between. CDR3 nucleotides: TGTGCCAGTTCCCCCCTTGTAGCCTACAATGAGCAGTTCTTC. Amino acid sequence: CASSPLVAYNEQFF.